This T cell receptor beta chain was recorded in a study of blood T cell repertoires in COVID-19. Study-wide background: Donors in the United States, Italy and Spain gave samples during acute or convalescent COVID-19.

Worth noting for this clone: Within the sample, other DNA sequences also encode this same CDR3.

Under the authors' procedure: Nucleated cell number was recorded as an estimate derived from reference gene primer amplification. Assay used: immunoSEQ multiplex PCR; TCRdb lists only in-frame clones, some missing. V, J and clone size are those of that table, while D and trimming were read from the DNA. The sample consists of 290,000 or so clones, roughly 85% of them appearing once. The germline V gene encodes CDR1 SGHRS and CDR2 YFSETQ. The CDR3 runs to 14 residues. With V trimmed by 5 bases and J by 2 bases, 5 bases remained unmatched. The sample was peripheral blood. The chain is built from TRBV5-1 and TRBJ2-7; TRBD2 agrees at 9 bases. The source of this sequence is a man aged 45-65 years with active or convalescent COVID-19. The CDR3 sequence is CASRPGLAAYEQYF. The CDR3 coding sequence is TGCGCCAGCAGGCCGGGACTAGCTGCCTACGAGCAGTACTTC.